This TCR beta chain was recorded in a study of early T cells in non-severe SARS-CoV-2 infection. The overall study: Bulk RNA from unsorted whole blood was sequenced; chains were unpaired. Study-level findings and limits: Private and CD4 specificities were missed by VDJdb matching, which favored anti-spike CD8 responses.

Details on this clonotype: Its antigen is not known.

Unique molecular identifiers were attached to individual cDNA molecules. One entry per CDR3 protein, called by TCRdb with MiXCR from the 5' RACE reads. The sample comprises approximately 30,000 distinct CDR3 sequences, around 4.2% of which are singletons, and around 8.4% rests with the top ten. V was clipped by 0 bases and J by 6 bases, with 3 bases between them. Germline V CDR1 and CDR2: MNHEY, SVGEGT. The CDR3 is 11 amino acids. The sample was whole blood. This receptor was identified in an adult who was a healthcare worker with PCR-confirmed SARS-CoV-2 infection or an uninfected control (not recorded which). This chain connects TRBV6-2 or TRBV6-3 to TRBJ2-7; D call uncertain. CDR3 sequence reads: CASSYSVEQYF. In DNA form, the CDR3 reads TGTGCCAGCAGTTACTCAGTCGAGCAGTACTTC.